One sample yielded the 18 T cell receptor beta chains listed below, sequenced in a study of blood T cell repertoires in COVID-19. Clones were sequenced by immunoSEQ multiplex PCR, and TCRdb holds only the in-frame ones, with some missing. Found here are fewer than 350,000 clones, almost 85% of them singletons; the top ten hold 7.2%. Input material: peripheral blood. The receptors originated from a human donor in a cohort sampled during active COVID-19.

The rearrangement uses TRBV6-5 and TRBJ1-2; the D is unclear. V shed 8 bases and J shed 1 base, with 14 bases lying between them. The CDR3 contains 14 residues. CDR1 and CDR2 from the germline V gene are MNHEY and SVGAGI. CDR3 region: CASSSGLLNYGYTF. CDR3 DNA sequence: TGTGCCAGCTCCTCCGGGTTACTTAACTATGGCTACACCTTC.

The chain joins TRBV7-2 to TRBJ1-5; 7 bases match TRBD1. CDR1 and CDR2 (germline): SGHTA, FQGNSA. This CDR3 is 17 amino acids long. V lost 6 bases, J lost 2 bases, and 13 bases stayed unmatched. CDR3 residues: CASRRGGDSRGNQPQHF. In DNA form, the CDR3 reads TGTGCCAGCAGACGGGGTGGGGACAGTCGTGGCAATCAGCCCCAGCATTTT.

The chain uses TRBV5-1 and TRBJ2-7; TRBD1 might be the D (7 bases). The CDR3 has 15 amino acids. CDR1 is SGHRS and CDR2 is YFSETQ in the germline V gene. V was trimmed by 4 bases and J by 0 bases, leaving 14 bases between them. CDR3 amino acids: CASSAGTVYSYEQYF. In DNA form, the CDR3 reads TGCGCCAGCAGCGCGGGGACAGTCTACTCCTACGAGCAGTACTTC.

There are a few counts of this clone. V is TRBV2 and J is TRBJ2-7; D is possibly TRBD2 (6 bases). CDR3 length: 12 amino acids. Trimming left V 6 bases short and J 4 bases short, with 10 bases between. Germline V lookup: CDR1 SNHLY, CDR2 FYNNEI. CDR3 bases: TGTGCCAGCAGAAAGGAGGGGTACGAGCAGTACTTC. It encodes CASRKEGYEQYF.

The CDR3 sequence is CASSPKNIQYF. CDR3 in DNA: TGTGCCAGCAGCCCGAAAAACATTCAGTACTTC. This chain joins TRBV9 and TRBJ2-4; D gene ambiguous. This CDR3 contains 11 residues. The V and J ends lost 4 bases and 4 bases respectively, with 3 bases between them. CDR1 is SGDLS and CDR2 is YYNGEE in the germline V gene.

CDR3 nucleotide sequence: TGCGCCAGCAGCTTGGCGTCAGGGGGCCAGGAGCAGTACTTC. This translates into CASSLASGGQEQYF. This chain joins TRBV5-1 and TRBJ2-7; 8 bases match TRBD1. Trimming removed 0 bases from V and 7 bases from J; junction bases left unmatched: 6. This CDR3 has 14 residues. The germline gives CDR1 SGHRS, CDR2 YFSETQ.

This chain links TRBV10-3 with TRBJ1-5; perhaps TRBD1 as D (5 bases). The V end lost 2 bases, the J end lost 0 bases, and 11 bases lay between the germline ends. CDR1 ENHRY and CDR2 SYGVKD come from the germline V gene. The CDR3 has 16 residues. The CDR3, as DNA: TGTGCCATCAGTGAGGAAACAGGTTATAGCAATCAGCCCCAGCATTTT. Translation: CAISEETGYSNQPQHF.

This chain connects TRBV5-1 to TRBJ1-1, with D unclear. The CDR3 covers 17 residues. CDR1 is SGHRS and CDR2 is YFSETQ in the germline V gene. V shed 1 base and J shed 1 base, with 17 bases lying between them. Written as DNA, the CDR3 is TGCGCCAGCAGCTTGACTCTTCGAAGCGTTGCGAACACTGAAGCTTTCTTT. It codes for CASSLTLRSVANTEAFF.

The CDR3 reads CASGYPGRRDTEAFF. CDR3 coding DNA: TGTGCTAGTGGTTACCCCGGAAGGCGGGACACTGAAGCTTTCTTT. V is TRBV12-5 and J is TRBJ1-1, with D hard to call. Germline V lookup: CDR1 LGHNT, CDR2 FRNRAP. The CDR3 loop spans 15 amino acids. Trimming stripped 4 bases from V and 3 bases from J, with 15 bases between.

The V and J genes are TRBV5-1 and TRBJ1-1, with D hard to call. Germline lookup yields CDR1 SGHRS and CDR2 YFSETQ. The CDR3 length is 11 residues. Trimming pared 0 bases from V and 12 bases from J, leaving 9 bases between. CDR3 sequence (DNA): TGCGCCAGCAGCTTGGAAGAGGGAACTTTCTTT. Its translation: CASSLEEGTFF.

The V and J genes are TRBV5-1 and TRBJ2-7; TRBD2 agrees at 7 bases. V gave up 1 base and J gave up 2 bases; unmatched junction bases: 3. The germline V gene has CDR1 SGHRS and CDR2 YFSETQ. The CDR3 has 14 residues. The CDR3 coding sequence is TGCGCCAGCAGCTTGAAAGCGGGGCCCTACGAGCAGTACTTC. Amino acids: CASSLKAGPYEQYF.

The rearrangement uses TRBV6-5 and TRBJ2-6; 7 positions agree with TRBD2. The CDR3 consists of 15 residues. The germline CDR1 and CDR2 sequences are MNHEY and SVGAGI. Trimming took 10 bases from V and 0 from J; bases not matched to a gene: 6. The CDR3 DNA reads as TGTGCCATCAGGACGGGGGGCTCTGGGGCCAACGTCCTGACTTTC. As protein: CAIRTGGSGANVLTF.

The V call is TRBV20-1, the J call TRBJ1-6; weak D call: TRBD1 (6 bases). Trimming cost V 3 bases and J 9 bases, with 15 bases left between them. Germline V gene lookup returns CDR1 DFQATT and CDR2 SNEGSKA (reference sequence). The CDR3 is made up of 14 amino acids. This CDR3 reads CSASGNREGSPLHF. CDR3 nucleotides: TGCAGTGCTAGTGGTAACAGGGAAGGTTCACCCCTCCACTTT.

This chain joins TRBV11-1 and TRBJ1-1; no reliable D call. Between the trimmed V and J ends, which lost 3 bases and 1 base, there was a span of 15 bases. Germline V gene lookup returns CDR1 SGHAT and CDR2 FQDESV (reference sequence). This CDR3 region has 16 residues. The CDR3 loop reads CASSFRTRAQNTEAFF. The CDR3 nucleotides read TGTGCCAGCAGCTTTCGTACGAGGGCTCAGAACACTGAAGCTTTCTTT.

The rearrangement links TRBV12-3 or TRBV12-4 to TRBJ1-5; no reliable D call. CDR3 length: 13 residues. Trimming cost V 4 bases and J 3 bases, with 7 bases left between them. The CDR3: CASSSGVNQPQHF. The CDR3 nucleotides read TGTGCCAGCAGTTCCGGAGTCAATCAGCCCCAGCATTTT.

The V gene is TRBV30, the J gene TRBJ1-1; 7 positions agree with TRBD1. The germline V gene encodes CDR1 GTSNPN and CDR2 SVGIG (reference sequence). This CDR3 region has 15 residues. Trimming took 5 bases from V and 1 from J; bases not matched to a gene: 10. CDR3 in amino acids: CAWQTGVSGNTEAFF. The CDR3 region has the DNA TGTGCCTGGCAAACAGGGGTTTCGGGGAACACTGAAGCTTTCTTT. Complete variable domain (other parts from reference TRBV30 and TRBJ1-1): SQTIHQWPATLVQPVGSPLSLECTVEGTSNPNLYWYRQAAGRGLQLLFYSVGIGQISSEVPQNLSASRPQDRQFILSSKKLLLSDSGFYLCAWQTGVSGNTEAFFGQGTRLTVV.

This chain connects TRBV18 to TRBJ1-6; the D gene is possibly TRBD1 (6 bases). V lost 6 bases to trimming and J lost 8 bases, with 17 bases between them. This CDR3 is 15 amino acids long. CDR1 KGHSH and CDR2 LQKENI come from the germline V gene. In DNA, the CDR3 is TGTGCCAGCTCTGCAACGGACAGCTCTGATTCACCCCTCCACTTT. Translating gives CASSATDSSDSPLHF.

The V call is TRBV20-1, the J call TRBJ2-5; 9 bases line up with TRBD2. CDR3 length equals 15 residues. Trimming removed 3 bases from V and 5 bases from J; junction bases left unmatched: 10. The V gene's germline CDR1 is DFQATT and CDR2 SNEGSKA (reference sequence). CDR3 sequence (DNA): TGCAGTGCTAGTCAGCGGGGGGCCCTGGGGGAGACCCAGTACTTC. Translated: CSASQRGALGETQYF.